The present TCR beta chain was sequenced within a study of tissue T cells after allogeneic stem cell transplantation. Study outcomes and limitations: Limitations included a small, clinically heterogeneous cohort and limited sampling depth. Only a limited share of tissue TCRs appeared in blood or spleen. Shared clones across patients were few; motif clustering revealed tissue-specific shared signatures.

Germline loops: CDR1 FNHDT, CDR2 SITEND (reference sequence). The CDR3 spans 15 residues. V lost 0 bases and J lost 1, with 9 bases in between. TCRbeta CDR3 was sequenced at survey depth with template counts. The method was immunoSEQ multiplex PCR; TCRdb's version includes in-frame clones alone and lacks a portion of them. The sample lists some 19,000 clones, 69% occurring once. A single count supports this clone. The antigen is undetermined. Gene names and germline match the mouse. The DNA ends 1 residue before the CDR3 does, and the rest of the CDR3 is filled in from the germline J gene. The sequenced material came from blood. The V gene is TRBV19, the J gene TRBJ2-3; perhaps TRBD1 as D (5 bases). This receptor was identified in a female BALB/c mouse in good health. Mouse MHC haplotype: H2-d. CDR3 amino acids: CASSIGQGRAETLYF. Incomplete CDR3 DNA: TGTGCCAGCAGTATAGGTCAGGGCCGTGCAGAAACGCTGTAT.